One sample yielded the 13 T cell receptor beta chains listed below, sequenced in a study of persistence of HIV-infected CD4 T cells. Their antigens are not known. This was the immunoSEQ version 4 assay in survey mode. Only in-frame clones appear in the TCRdb table, and some are missing; sequencing was by immunoSEQ multiplex PCR. The sample includes approximately 46,000 clones, more than 80% of them seen just once. Nonspecific anti-CD3/anti-CD28 bead stimulation represents the broad CD4+ T cell repertoire. Responding CD4+ T cells were sorted by upregulation of both CD40 ligand and CD69. The material sequenced was CD4+ T cells sorted from PBMCs after approximately 19-hour stimulation, taken from a patient who received antiretroviral therapy. These receptors all come from an adult woman with HIV who was CMV-seropositive.

The chain has TRBV18 and TRBJ1-5; tentative D call: TRBD1 (5 bases). This CDR3 spans 15 amino acids. Trimming pared 3 bases from V and 1 base from J, leaving 10 bases between. Germline V gene data show CDR1 as KGHSH and CDR2 as LQKENI. The CDR3 sequence is CASSPGGLSNQPQHF. Here the CDR3 DNA reads TGTGCCAGCTCACCCGGGGGGTTAAGCAATCAGCCCCAGCATTTT.

The CDR3 region has the DNA TGTGCCAGCAGTTACCCCGGACTAGGGAGGGAGACCCAGTACTTC. Protein sequence: CASSYPGLGRETQYF. The chain employs TRBV6-5 and TRBJ2-5; TRBD2 agrees at 7 bases. V dropped 2 bases and J dropped 5; count of bases not matched to a gene: 8. CDR1 is MNHEY and CDR2 is SVGAGI in the germline V gene. CDR3 length: 15 residues.

The CDR3 sequence is CASSEGGPGNTIYF. CDR3 nucleotides: TGTGCCAGTTCAGAAGGGGGGCCTGGAAACACCATATATTTT. This chain connects TRBV6-5 to TRBJ1-3, with a tentative D call TRBD1 (6 bases). Germline CDR1 MNHEY, CDR2 SVGAGI. Trimming pared 9 bases from V and 2 bases from J, leaving 14 bases between. CDR3 length: 14 amino acids.

This chain connects TRBV10-1 to TRBJ2-7; D gene unclear. The CDR3 has 12 amino acids. Germline V CDR1 and CDR2: WNHNN, SYGVQD (reference sequence). V was cut by 0 bases and J by 4 bases, with 4 bases left in between. The CDR3 DNA is TGCGCCAGCAGTGAGTCGGAATACGAGCAGTACTTC. It translates to CASSESEYEQYF.

Only one count was recorded for this clone. The CDR3 loop reads CASSLAGSGSYNEQFF. In nucleotides, the CDR3 is TGTGCCAGCAGCTTAGCAGGTAGCGGGAGCTACAATGAGCAGTTCTTC. The V call is TRBV7-6, the J call TRBJ2-1; 9 bases agree with TRBD2. V was clipped by 0 bases and J by 3 bases; unmatched bases: 3. The germline CDR1 and CDR2 sequences are SGHVS and FNYEAQ. The CDR3 sequence is 16 residues long.

The chain joins TRBV5-1 to TRBJ2-3; 12 positions agree with TRBD2. The J segment lost 0 bases and the V segment lost 0 bases, leaving 2 bases of the junction unmatched. Germline CDR1 SGHRS, CDR2 YFSETQ. CDR3 size: 17 residues. The CDR3 is CASSLGGTSGSTDTQYF. The CDR3, as DNA: TGCGCCAGCAGCTTGGGGGGGACTAGCGGGAGCACAGATACGCAGTATTTT.

With respect to this clone: Germline is not matched at one junction end, which may reflect a read error. V and J are TRBV6-6 and TRBJ2-7; D may match TRBD1 or TRBD2 (7 bases each). The CDR3 loop spans 15 amino acids. From germline, CDR1 is MNHNY and CDR2 SVGAGI (reference sequence). Here the CDR3 reads CASSYDRVGDYKQYF. The CDR3, as DNA: TGTGCCAGCAGTTATGACAGGGTGGGGGACTACAAGCAGTACTTC.

V and J are TRBV18 and TRBJ1-2, with D unresolved. The germline V gene encodes CDR1 KGHSH and CDR2 LQKENI. The CDR3 is 15 amino acids. V gave up 2 bases and J gave up 8 bases, with 18 bases separating them. The CDR3 DNA reads as TGTGCCAGCTCACCAGACCGACGCTATTATATAGGCTACACCTTC. It specifies CASSPDRRYYIGYTF. Supplemented by reference TRBV18 and TRBJ1-2, the full variable domain reads NAGVMQNPRHLVRRRGQEARLRCSPMKGHSHVYWYRQLPEEGLKFMVYLQKENIIDESGMPKERFSAEFPKEGPSILRIQQVVRGDSAAYFCASSPDRRYYIGYTFGSGTRLTVV.

The genes are TRBV3-1 (or the pseudogene TRBV3-2) and TRBJ1-1, with D perhaps TRBD1 (6 bases). Trimming stripped 6 bases from V and 10 bases from J, with 18 bases between. The CDR3 extends over 13 amino acids. Germline V gives CDR1 LGHDT, CDR2 YNNKEL (reference sequence). The CDR3: CASRDQGLSTAFF. CDR3 sequence (DNA): TGTGCCAGCAGGGACCAGGGGTTGTCTACAGCTTTCTTT.

This chain joins TRBV20-1 and TRBJ1-2; D unclear. Germline V CDR1 and CDR2: DFQATT, SNEGSKA (reference sequence). Trimming removed 6 bases from V and 13 bases from J, with 18 bases in between. CDR3 size: 11 residues. CDR3 DNA sequence: TGCAGTGCCCCGACCCCCCGTTCGGGCACCTTC. It yields the protein CSAPTPRSGTF.

This clone was counted once. V and J are TRBV11-3 and TRBJ2-4; D is uncertain. Between the trimmed V and J ends, which lost 3 bases and 0 bases, there was a span of 9 bases. From germline, CDR1 is SGHNT and CDR2 YENEEA. This CDR3 comprises 15 residues. The CDR3 coding sequence is TGTGCCAGCAGCTTGGTGGGTGCAGCCAAAAACATTCAGTACTTC. Translation gives CASSLVGAAKNIQYF.

The gene calls are TRBV28 and TRBJ2-7, with 12 bases aligning to TRBD2. Trimming took 4 bases from V and 6 from J; bases not matched to a gene: 10. The CDR3 is 16 amino acids. Germline lookup yields CDR1 MDHEN and CDR2 SYDVKM. CDR3: CASSSLGLAGRFEQYF. The CDR3 nucleotides read TGTGCCAGCAGTTCTTTAGGACTAGCGGGGCGTTTCGAGCAGTACTTC.

This clone was detected only a few times. The gene calls are TRBV11-3 and TRBJ2-5; D possibly corresponds to TRBD1 (7 bases). The germline gives CDR1 SGHNT, CDR2 YENEEA. The CDR3 covers 14 residues. Trimming removed 7 bases from V and 5 bases from J, with 17 bases in between. The CDR3 is CASTKGQAGETQYF. DNA for the CDR3: TGTGCCAGCACCAAAGGACAGGCGGGGGAGACCCAGTACTTC.